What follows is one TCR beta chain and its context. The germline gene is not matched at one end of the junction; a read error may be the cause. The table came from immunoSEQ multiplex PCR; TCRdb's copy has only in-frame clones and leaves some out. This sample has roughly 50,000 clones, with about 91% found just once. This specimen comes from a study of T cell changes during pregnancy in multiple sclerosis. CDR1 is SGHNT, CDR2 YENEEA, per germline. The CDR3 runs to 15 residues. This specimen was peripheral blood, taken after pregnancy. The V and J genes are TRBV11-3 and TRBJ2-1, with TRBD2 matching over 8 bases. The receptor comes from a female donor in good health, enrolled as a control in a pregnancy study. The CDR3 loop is CASSLGSAGGNGQFF. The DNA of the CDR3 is TGTGCCAGCAGCTTAGGCTCGGCGGGGGGCAATGGGCAGTTCTTC.